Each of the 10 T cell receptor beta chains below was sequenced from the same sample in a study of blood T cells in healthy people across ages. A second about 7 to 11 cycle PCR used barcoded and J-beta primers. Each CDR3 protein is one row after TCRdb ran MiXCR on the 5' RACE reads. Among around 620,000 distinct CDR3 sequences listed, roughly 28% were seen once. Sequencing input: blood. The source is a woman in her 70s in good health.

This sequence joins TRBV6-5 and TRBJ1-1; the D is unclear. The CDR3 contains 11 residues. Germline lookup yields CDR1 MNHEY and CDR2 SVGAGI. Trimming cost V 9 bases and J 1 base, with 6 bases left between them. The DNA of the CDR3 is TGTGCCAGTCACAGGAACACTGAAGCTTTCTTT. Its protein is CASHRNTEAFF.

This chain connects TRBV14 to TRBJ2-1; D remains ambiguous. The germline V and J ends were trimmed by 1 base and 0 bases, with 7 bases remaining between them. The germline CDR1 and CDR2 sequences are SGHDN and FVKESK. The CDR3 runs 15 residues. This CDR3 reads CASSQAGTSYNEQFF. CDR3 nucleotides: TGTGCCAGCAGCCAAGCAGGAACCTCCTACAATGAGCAGTTCTTC.

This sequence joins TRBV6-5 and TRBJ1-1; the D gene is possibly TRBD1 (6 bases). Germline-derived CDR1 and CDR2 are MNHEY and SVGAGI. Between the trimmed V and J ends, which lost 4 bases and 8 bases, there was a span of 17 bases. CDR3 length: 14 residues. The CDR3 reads CASSSREGGDEAFF. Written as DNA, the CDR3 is TGTGCCAGCAGTTCCCGAGAGGGGGGCGACGAAGCTTTCTTT.

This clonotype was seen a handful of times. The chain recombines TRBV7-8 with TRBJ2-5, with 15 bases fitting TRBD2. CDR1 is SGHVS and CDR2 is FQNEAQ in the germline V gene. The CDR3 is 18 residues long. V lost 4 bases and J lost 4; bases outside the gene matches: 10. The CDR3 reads CASSSGLAGGTSPETQYF. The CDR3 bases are TGTGCCAGCAGCTCAGGACTAGCGGGGGGGACGTCCCCAGAGACCCAGTACTTC.

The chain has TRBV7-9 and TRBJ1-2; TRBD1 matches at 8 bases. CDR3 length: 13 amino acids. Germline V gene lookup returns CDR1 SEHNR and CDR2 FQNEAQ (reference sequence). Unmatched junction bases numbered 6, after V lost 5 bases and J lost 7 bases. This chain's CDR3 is CASSDRGFGGYTF. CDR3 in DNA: TGTGCCAGCAGCGACAGGGGATTTGGTGGCTACACCTTC. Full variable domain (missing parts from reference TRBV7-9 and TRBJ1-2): DTGVSQNPRHKITKRGQNVTFRCDPISEHNRLYWYRQTLGQGPEFLTYFQNEAQLEKSRLLSDRFSAERPKGSFSTLEIQRTEQGDSAMYLCASSDRGFGGYTFGSGTRLTVV.

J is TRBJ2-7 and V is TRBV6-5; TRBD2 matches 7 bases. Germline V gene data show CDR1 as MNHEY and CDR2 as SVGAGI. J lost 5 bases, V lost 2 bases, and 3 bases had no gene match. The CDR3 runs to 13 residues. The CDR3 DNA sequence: TGTGCCAGCAGTTACACAGGACTAGACGAGCAGTACTTC. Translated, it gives CASSYTGLDEQYF.

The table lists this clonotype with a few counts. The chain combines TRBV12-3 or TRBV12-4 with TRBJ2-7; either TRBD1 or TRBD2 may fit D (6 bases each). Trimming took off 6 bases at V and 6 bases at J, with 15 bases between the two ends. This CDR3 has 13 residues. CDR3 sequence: CASRPSGAREQYF. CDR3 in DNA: TGTGCCAGCAGGCCCTCGGGGGCGCGCGAGCAGTACTTC.

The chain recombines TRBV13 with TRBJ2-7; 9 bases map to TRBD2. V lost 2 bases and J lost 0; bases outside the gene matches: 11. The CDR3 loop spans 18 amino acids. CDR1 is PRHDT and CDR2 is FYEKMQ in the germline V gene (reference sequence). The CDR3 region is CASSLNPHLAGLSYEQYF. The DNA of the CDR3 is TGTGCCAGCAGCTTAAACCCCCATCTAGCGGGGCTCTCCTACGAGCAGTACTTC.

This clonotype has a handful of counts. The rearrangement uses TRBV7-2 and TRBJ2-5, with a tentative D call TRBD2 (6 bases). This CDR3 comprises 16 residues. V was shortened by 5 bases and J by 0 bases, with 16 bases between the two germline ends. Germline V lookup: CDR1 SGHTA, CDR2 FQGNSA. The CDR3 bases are TGTGCCAGCAGCCCCAATAGCGGAAACAACCAAGAGACCCAGTACTTC. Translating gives CASSPNSGNNQETQYF.

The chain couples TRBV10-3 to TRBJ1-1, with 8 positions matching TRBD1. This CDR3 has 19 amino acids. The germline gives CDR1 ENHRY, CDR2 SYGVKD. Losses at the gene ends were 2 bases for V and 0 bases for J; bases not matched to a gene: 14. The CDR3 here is CAISEDAPGTGFMNTEAFF. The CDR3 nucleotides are TGTGCCATCAGTGAGGATGCCCCCGGGACAGGTTTCATGAACACTGAAGCTTTCTTT.